This T cell receptor beta chain was found in a study of T cells in Graves' hyperthyroidism and ophthalmopathy. Germline V CDR1 and CDR2: MNHEY, SMNVEV (reference sequence). The CDR3 sequence is 19 residues long. Trimming cost V 0 bases and J 6 bases, with 26 bases left between them. TCR beta CDR3 sequences were amplified from RNA transcripts. Primed by the HTBI set, a first-round RT-PCR was run on the TCR CDR3. One entry per CDR3 protein results from TCRdb running MiXCR on the multiplex PCR reads. Of about 640,000 distinct CDR3 sequences detected, approximately 15% appear once; the ten largest clones hold under 15%. Points from the study as a whole: A model using 13 V-J features told ophthalmopathy apart from stable hyperthyroidism. Ophthalmopathy got predicted by the model a median around 6.6 months before its onset. Most clonotypes expanded in thyroid above 0.001 were likewise present in blood.

In its sample, this clonotype was seen once. Its antigen is unidentified. The genes are TRBV27 and TRBJ1-1; tentative D call: TRBD1 (5 bases). This sequence was found in a woman in her fifties or sixties with Graves' ophthalmopathy. Sequenced input: blood. CDR3 loop: CASSLSGRFLGVGPSEAFF. The CDR3 nucleotides are TGTGCCAGCAGTTTATCGGGACGGTTCCTGGGGGTTGGTCCTTCTGAAGCTTTCTTT.